This T cell receptor (beta chain) was profiled in a study of cytomegalovirus exposure and HLA in healthy donors. The PCR contained 60 Vbeta and 13 Jbeta primers. Measured with immunoSEQ multiplex PCR; TCRdb has only the in-frame clones, and not every one. The sample lists some 150,000 clones, less than 80% occurring once. The study, taken as a whole, reports: It was only CMV serostatus that was available as immune exposure information. Across HLA loci, a later analysis found differing TCR association rates, with DRB1 most and HLA-C fewest. The CMV antigen specificity of a few CMV-associated chains was confirmed through in vitro analysis.

Germline CDR1 and CDR2: MDHEN and SYDVKM. The CDR3 totals 13 residues. Trimming stripped 5 bases from V and 3 bases from J, with 11 bases between. To note about this clone: What it recognizes is unknown.

This receptor was obtained from a man aged 40-49 years in good health and CMV-seronegative. The chain combines TRBV28 with TRBJ2-7; the D gene is possibly TRBD1 (5 bases). Sequencing input: PBMCs. The DNA of the CDR3 is TGTGCCAGCAGTCTCCGGACAAACTACGAGCAGTACTTC. Protein: CASSLRTNYEQYF.